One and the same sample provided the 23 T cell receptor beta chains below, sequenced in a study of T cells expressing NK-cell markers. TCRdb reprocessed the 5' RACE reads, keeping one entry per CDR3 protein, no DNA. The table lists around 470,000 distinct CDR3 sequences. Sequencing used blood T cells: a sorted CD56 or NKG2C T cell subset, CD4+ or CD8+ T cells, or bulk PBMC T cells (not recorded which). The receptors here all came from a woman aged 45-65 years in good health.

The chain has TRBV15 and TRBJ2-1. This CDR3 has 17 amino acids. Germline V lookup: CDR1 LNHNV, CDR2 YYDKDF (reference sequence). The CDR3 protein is CATSRAKVGTFYNEQFF.

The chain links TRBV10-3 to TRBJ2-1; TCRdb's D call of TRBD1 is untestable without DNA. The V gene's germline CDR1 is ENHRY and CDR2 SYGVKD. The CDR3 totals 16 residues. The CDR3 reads CAISEPSTRGSNEQFF.

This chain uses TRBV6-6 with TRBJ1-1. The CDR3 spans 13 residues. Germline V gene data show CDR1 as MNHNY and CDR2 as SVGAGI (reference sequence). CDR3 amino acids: CASSYSTGEGAFF.

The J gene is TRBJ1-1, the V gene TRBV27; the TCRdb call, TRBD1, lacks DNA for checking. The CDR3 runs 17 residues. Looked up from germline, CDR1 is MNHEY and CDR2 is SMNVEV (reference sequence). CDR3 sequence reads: CASSSGQENFMNTEAFF.

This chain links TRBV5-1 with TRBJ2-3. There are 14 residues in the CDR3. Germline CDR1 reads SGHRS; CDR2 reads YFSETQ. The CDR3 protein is CASSFRGSTDTQYF.

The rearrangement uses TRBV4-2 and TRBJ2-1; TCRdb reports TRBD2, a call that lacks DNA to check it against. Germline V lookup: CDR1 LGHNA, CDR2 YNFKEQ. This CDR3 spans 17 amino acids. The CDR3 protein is CASSQDRFSGSGGEQFF.

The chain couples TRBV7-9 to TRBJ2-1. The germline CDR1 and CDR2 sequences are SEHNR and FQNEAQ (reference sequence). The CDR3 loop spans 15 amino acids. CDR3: CASSVVRGALNEQFF.

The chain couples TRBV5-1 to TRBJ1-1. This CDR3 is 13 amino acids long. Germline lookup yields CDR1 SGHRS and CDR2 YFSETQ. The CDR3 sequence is CASSLTEKGEAFF.

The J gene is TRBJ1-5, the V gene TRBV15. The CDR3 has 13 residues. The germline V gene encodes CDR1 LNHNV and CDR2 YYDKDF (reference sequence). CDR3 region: CATSRQVEEPQHF.

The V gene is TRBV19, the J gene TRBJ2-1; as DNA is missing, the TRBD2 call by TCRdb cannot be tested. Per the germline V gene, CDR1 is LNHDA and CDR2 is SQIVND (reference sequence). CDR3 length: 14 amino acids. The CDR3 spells CASSSSGRSGEQFF.

The CDR3 protein is CSAGLGHEQFF. V usage is TRBV20-1 and J usage is TRBJ2-1; TCRdb's D call of TRBD2 is untestable without DNA. Germline assignment: CDR1 DFQATT and CDR2 SNEGSKA (reference sequence). There are 11 residues in the CDR3.

CDR3 sequence reads: CASSLKSGGFWENEQFF. The chain couples TRBV12-3 or TRBV12-4 to TRBJ2-1; the TRBD2 assignment by TCRdb is unverifiable without DNA. The CDR3 covers 17 residues.

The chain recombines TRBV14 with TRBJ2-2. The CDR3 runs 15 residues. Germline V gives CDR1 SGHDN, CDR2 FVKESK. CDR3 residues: CASSQRRGDTGELFF.

CDR3 sequence reads: CASRRGGEKLFF. The chain links TRBV27 to TRBJ1-4; the D call of TRBD1 rests on TCRdb alone, since no DNA is present to check it. From germline, CDR1 is MNHEY and CDR2 SMNVEV (reference sequence). The CDR3 is 12 residues long.

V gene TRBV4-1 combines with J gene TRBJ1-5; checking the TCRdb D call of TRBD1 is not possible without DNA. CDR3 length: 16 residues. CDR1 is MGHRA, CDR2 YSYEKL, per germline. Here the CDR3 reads CASSQDPGGRHQPQHF.

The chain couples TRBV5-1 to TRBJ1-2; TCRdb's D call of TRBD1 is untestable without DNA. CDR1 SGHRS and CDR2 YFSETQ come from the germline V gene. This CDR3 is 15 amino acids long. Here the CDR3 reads CASSRGPGQVYGYTF.

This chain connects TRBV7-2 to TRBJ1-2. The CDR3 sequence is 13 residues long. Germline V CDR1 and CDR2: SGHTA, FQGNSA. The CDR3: CASSLKGIYGYTF.

CDR3 region: CASSRVRGRETQYF. V and J are TRBV14 and TRBJ2-5; TCRdb's assignment of TRBD1 cannot be checked, as there is no DNA. The CDR3 is 14 residues long. The V gene's germline CDR1 is SGHDN and CDR2 FVKESK.

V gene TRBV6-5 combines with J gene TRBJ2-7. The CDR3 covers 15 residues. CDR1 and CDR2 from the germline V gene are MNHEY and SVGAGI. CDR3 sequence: CASSYSSSLPYEQYF.

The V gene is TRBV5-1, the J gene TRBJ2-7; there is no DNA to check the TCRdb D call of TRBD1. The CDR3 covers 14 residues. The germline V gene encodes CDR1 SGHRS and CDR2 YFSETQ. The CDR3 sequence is CASTELSPAYEQYF.

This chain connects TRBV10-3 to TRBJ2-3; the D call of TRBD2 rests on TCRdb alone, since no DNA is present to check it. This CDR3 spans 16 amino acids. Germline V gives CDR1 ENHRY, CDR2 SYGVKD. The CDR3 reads CAISESRSGRTDTQYF.

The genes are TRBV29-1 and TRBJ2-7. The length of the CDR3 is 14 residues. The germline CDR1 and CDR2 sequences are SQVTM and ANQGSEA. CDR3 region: CSVEVWGKDYEQYF.

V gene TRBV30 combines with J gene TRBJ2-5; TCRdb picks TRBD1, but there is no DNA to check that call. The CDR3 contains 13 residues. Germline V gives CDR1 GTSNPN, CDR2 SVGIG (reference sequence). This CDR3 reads CAWSGNRAETQYF.